Following are 32 T cell receptor beta chains from one sample sequenced in a study of molecular identifiers for immune sequencing clone quantification. MiXCR, run by TCRdb on the PCR reads, gives a single entry per CDR3 protein. The sample yields some 680,000 distinct CDR3 sequences, around 25% seen once. The sample comprised naive CD8+ T cells from blood, with Jurkat cell RNA spiked in. Subset reported: FACS-sorted CD8+CD4-CCR7+CD45RA+ naive T cells. The receptors shown here come from a human donor in good health. Some libraries in this study had Jurkat cell RNA spiked in.

The V and J genes are TRBV3-1 and TRBJ1-2; D is undetermined. Germline CDR1 is LGHDT and CDR2 is YNNKEL (reference sequence). Trimming took 0 bases from V and 1 from J, leaving 15 bases between them. CDR3 length: 17 amino acids. The CDR3 sequence: CASSQDRIGQLNYGYTF. CDR3 DNA: TGTGCCAGCAGCCAAGATCGTATAGGGCAGCTTAACTATGGCTACACCTTC. Drawing the rest from reference TRBV3-1 and TRBJ1-2, the complete variable domain is DTAVSQTPKYLVTQMGNDKSIKCEQNLGHDTMYWYKQDSKKFLKIMFSYNNKELIINETVPNRFSPKSPDKAHLNLHINSLELGDSAVYFCASSQDRIGQLNYGYTFGSGTRLTVV.

This clonotype was observed many times. J is TRBJ1-4 and V is TRBV6-1, with D unresolved. V lost 0 bases to trimming and J lost 6 bases, with 14 bases between them. From germline, CDR1 is MNHNS and CDR2 SASEGT. The CDR3 sequence is 16 residues long. The CDR3 sequence: CASSEARAVLDEKLFF. The CDR3 DNA reads TGTGCCAGCAGTGAAGCGCGGGCGGTCCTAGATGAAAAACTGTTTTTT.

The chain couples TRBV4-3 to TRBJ2-7, with D possibly being TRBD1 (6 bases). This CDR3 is built from 17 residues. Trimming cost V 4 bases and J 3 bases, with 22 bases left between them. From germline, CDR1 is LGHNA and CDR2 YSLEER. CDR3 sequence: CASSLTNAGDPLYEQYF. Written as DNA, the CDR3 is TGCGCCAGCAGCCTGACGAACGCAGGGGACCCCCTCTACGAGCAGTACTTC.

This clonotype has only a few counts. The chain links TRBV28 to TRBJ2-2; the match to TRBD2 covers 8 bases. Germline trimming cut 8 bases from V and 3 bases from J; bases unmatched to any gene: 11. CDR3 length: 16 amino acids. Germline V CDR1 and CDR2: MDHEN, SYDVKM. CDR3 loop: CASLKLAGLDTGELFF. The CDR3, as DNA: TGTGCCAGCCTGAAGCTAGCGGGCCTCGACACCGGGGAGCTGTTTTTT.

This clonotype was counted ten times or more. CDR3 nucleotides: TGCGCCAGCAGCCAAGGAGGCAATCAGCCCCAGCATTTT. Its protein product is CASSQGGNQPQHF. The J gene is TRBJ1-5, the V gene TRBV4-1; no clear D. Germline assignment: CDR1 MGHRA and CDR2 YSYEKL. The V and J ends lost 1 base and 2 bases respectively, with 3 bases between them. This CDR3 has 13 residues.

This clonotype was detected only once. Just one base apart from a much larger clone, this may be a read error. The chain joins TRBV7-3 to TRBJ2-4, with D possibly being TRBD1 (5 bases). The CDR3 is 15 residues long. Germline assignment: CDR1 SGHTA and CDR2 FQGTGA. The ends were cut back, 8 bases at V and 8 bases at J, with 22 bases in the middle. The DNA of the CDR3 is TGTGCCAGCGGCGAAGGGGTAGAGGTTGGAGACATTCAGTACTTC. Translating it yields CASGEGVEVGDIQYF.

This clonotype was counted a few times. V usage is TRBV4-1 and J usage is TRBJ1-1; unclear D gene. From germline, CDR1 is MGHRA and CDR2 YSYEKL. The CDR3 has 14 amino acids. The V and J ends lost 1 base and 7 bases respectively, with 13 bases between them. CDR3 in DNA: TGCGCCAGCAGCCAAGTCAGGTTGGGAAATGAAGCTTTCTTT. Its protein product is CASSQVRLGNEAFF.

The chain employs TRBV19 and TRBJ1-5; D is unresolved. Between the trimmed V and J ends, which lost 0 bases and 4 bases, there was a span of 7 bases. CDR3 length equals 14 residues. The V gene's germline CDR1 is LNHDA and CDR2 SQIVND (reference sequence). CDR3 DNA sequence: TGTGCCAGTAGTATAGAGGAAGGAAATCAGCCCCAGCATTTT. It codes for CASSIEEGNQPQHF.

The chain uses TRBV4-1 and TRBJ2-3; possible D gene TRBD2, 7 bases. Trimming pared 4 bases from V and 2 bases from J, leaving 16 bases between. This CDR3 is built from 16 residues. Germline assignment: CDR1 MGHRA and CDR2 YSYEKL. The CDR3 protein is CASSRGWGGATDTQYF. CDR3 coding DNA: TGCGCCAGCAGCCGGGGATGGGGGGGGGCCACAGATACGCAGTATTTT.

As to this clonotype: A much larger clone lies one base from this, so it may be a read error. The rearrangement joins TRBV6-5 to TRBJ2-1, with 7 positions matching TRBD2. Germline lookup yields CDR1 MNHEY and CDR2 SVGAGI. V was clipped by 2 bases and J by 10 bases; unmatched bases: 8. The CDR3 is made up of 14 amino acids. DNA for the CDR3: TGTGCCAGCAGTTACCAACCGCGGGGGTCGGAGCAGTTCTTC. Amino acids: CASSYQPRGSEQFF.

This clonotype was observed at least ten times. This rearrangement joins TRBV4-1 to TRBJ2-7, with D unclear. The V end was cut by 4 bases, the J end by 1 base, with 11 bases between. Germline V gene sequence: CDR1 MGHRA, CDR2 YSYEKL. CDR3 size: 14 residues. In DNA, the CDR3 is TGCGCCAGCAGCCCGGGCCCGGAATCCTACGAGCAGTACTTC. It is translated as CASSPGPESYEQYF.

To note about this clonotype: One end of the junction fails to match germline, which may point to a read error. The rearrangement uses TRBV9 and TRBJ1-1; D might be TRBD1 (6 bases). This CDR3 has 16 residues. Germline V CDR1 and CDR2: SGDLS, YYNGEE. As DNA, the CDR3 is TGTGCCCGCAGCGCGGGGGGGGCAGGGGAGAACACTGAAGCTTTCTTT. Amino acid sequence: CARSAGGAGENTEAFF.

This clonotype was seen more than once but under ten times. The gene calls are TRBV7-9 and TRBJ2-7, with D unclear. The CDR3 runs to 14 residues. Per germline, CDR1 SEHNR and CDR2 FQNEAQ (reference sequence). Trimming took 4 bases from V and 3 from J, leaving 13 bases between them. The CDR3: CASSWSSLDYEQYF. Here the CDR3 DNA reads TGTGCCAGCAGCTGGTCCTCATTGGACTACGAGCAGTACTTC. Complete variable domain (other parts from reference TRBV7-9 and TRBJ2-7): DTGVSQNPRHKITKRGQNVTFRCDPISEHNRLYWYRQTLGQGPEFLTYFQNEAQLEKSRLLSDRFSAERPKGSFSTLEIQRTEQGDSAMYLCASSWSSLDYEQYFGPGTRLTVT.

This clonotype was counted at least ten times. V usage is TRBV6-5 and J usage is TRBJ2-3; 11 bases fit TRBD2. This CDR3 has 16 residues. Germline assignment: CDR1 MNHEY and CDR2 SVGAGI. The V gene end was trimmed by 5 bases and the J gene end by 5 bases; junction bases not matched to a gene: 9. DNA of the CDR3: TGTGCCAGCAGTCAAGTAGCGGGAGGGCGTGGAGATACGCAGTATTTT. It is translated as CASSQVAGGRGDTQYF.

The genes are TRBV6-5 and TRBJ2-1; weak D call: TRBD2 (7 bases). Germline V lookup: CDR1 MNHEY, CDR2 SVGAGI. The ends were cut back, 0 bases at V and 9 bases at J, with 12 bases in the middle. CDR3 length equals 14 residues. The CDR3 DNA reads TGTGCCAGCAGTTACTCCGCGGGGGCGATTGAGCAGTTCTTC. Protein product: CASSYSAGAIEQFF.

A few counts support this clonotype. The chain is built from TRBV20-1 and TRBJ1-5; D is unresolved. Germline CDR1 and CDR2: DFQATT and SNEGSKA (reference sequence). The CDR3 spans 12 residues. V was pared by 0 bases and J by 9 bases, with 9 bases between. CDR3 loop: CSARDYGPPQHF. CDR3 sequence (DNA): TGCAGTGCTAGAGATTACGGTCCGCCCCAGCATTTT.

The chain recombines TRBV20-1 with TRBJ2-7; 7 bases are shared with TRBD2. The CDR3 is 13 residues long. The germline CDR1 and CDR2 sequences are DFQATT and SNEGSKA (reference sequence). V was pared by 5 bases and J by 4 bases, with 8 bases of the junction left unmatched. In DNA form, the CDR3 reads TGCAGTGCTGTGCCCAGCGGGAAGTACGAGCAGTACTTC. Its protein product is CSAVPSGKYEQYF.

Comments on this clonotype: This may be a read error: a much more frequent sequence differs by one nucleotide. The CDR3 loop is CARSPTRGTAEAFF. The CDR3 DNA reads as TGCGCCCGCAGCCCAACAAGGGGGACAGCTGAAGCTTTCTTT. The chain uses TRBV4-1 and TRBJ1-1; 7 bases fit TRBD1. The CDR3 runs 14 residues. CDR1 is MGHRA, CDR2 YSYEKL, per germline.

This clonotype was observed a few times. The chain uses TRBV11-2 and TRBJ2-1; TRBD2 matches 7 bases. Germline V gene lookup returns CDR1 SGHAT and CDR2 FQNNGV. V dropped 2 bases and J dropped 6; count of bases not matched to a gene: 25. This CDR3 spans 21 amino acids. CDR3 DNA sequence: TGTGCCAGCAGCTTACGATTCCGGGACTATAAAGACTTAGCTCGGGGCAATGAGCAGTTCTTC. Residues: CASSLRFRDYKDLARGNEQFF.

The CDR3 DNA follows: TGTGCCACCAGTGATTTGAGCGGAGCCCCCTACGAGCAGTACTTC. Its translation is CATSDLSGAPYEQYF. The chain employs TRBV24-1 and TRBJ2-7; TRBD2 is a possible D gene (5 bases). The germline V and J ends were trimmed by 0 bases and 2 bases, with 10 bases remaining between them. The germline CDR1 and CDR2 sequences are KGHDR and SFDVKD. This CDR3 contains 15 residues.

This clonotype was detected only a few times. The junction and the germline gene differ at one end; a read error may be behind it. The J gene is TRBJ1-2, the V gene TRBV4-1; TRBD1 agrees at 10 bases. The CDR3 totals 17 residues. The V gene's germline CDR1 is MGHRA and CDR2 YSYEKL. The CDR3 is CASSPDIRDRGPYGYTF. CDR3 nucleotides: TGTGCCAGCAGCCCAGACATCCGGGACAGGGGCCCCTATGGCTACACCTTC.

As for this clonotype: Given a much more abundant clone one base away, this may be a read error. This CDR3 is missing its conserved last phenylalanine or tryptophan, likely due to a read error. V and J are TRBV7-9 and TRBJ1-1; possible D gene TRBD1, 5 bases. CDR1 is SEHNR, CDR2 FQNEAQ, per germline (reference sequence). CDR3 length: 12 residues. Trimming took 4 bases from V and 5 from J, leaving 8 bases between them. This CDR3 is CASSYRQTEAFS. CDR3 in DNA: TGTGCCAGCAGCTACAGACAGACTGAAGCTTTCTCT.

This clonotype was counted ten times or more. The chain couples TRBV10-3 to TRBJ2-7, with D perhaps being TRBD1 or TRBD2 (5 bases each). Looked up from germline, CDR1 is ENHRY and CDR2 is SYGVKD. This CDR3 has 12 residues. Deletions cut 6 bases from V and 6 bases from J, with 12 bases between. The CDR3 spells CAIREDQGEQYF. The CDR3 DNA sequence: TGTGCCATCAGGGAGGACCAGGGCGAGCAGTACTTC.

This clonotype was counted only a few times. CDR3 sequence (DNA): TGTGCCTGGGCCGGGACGACGTTCTACGAGCAGTACTTC. Amino acid sequence: CAWAGTTFYEQYF. V usage is TRBV30 and J usage is TRBJ2-7; D tentatively fits TRBD1 or TRBD2 (5 bases each). Germline V lookup: CDR1 GTSNPN, CDR2 SVGIG (reference sequence). V lost 5 bases and J 3 bases, leaving 14 bases between the germline ends. The CDR3 has 13 amino acids.

A remark on this clonotype: A much larger clone lies a single base off, so this may be a read error. The chain carries TRBV7-9 and TRBJ2-7; tentatively, D is TRBD1 or TRBD2 (5 bases each). Trimming removed 5 bases at V and 6 bases at J, with 17 bases between. Germline V gene lookup returns CDR1 SEHNR and CDR2 FQNEAQ (reference sequence). The length of the CDR3 is 14 residues. The chain's CDR3 is CASSTWDELCEQYF. CDR3 coding DNA: TGTGCCAGCAGCACCTGGGACGAACTATGCGAGCAGTACTTC. The complete variable domain, with remaining parts taken from reference TRBV7-9 and TRBJ2-7, reads DTGVSQNPRHKITKRGQNVTFRCDPISEHNRLYWYRQTLGQGPEFLTYFQNEAQLEKSRLLSDRFSAERPKGSFSTLEIQRTEQGDSAMYLCASSTWDELCEQYFGPGTRLTVT.

This CDR3 is CATWDYSTDTQYF. For the CDR3, the DNA is TGTGCCACCTGGGACTACAGCACAGATACGCAGTATTTT. The gene calls are TRBV5-8 and TRBJ2-3, with TRBD2 matching over 7 bases. The CDR3 totals 13 residues. V lost 9 bases, J lost 0 bases, and 4 bases stayed unmatched. The germline V gene encodes CDR1 SGHTS and CDR2 YDEGEE.

This clonotype showed up just a few times. A clone one base away is much larger, so this may be a read error. The rearrangement links TRBV29-1 to TRBJ2-5; TRBD2 matches 10 bases. J was trimmed by 9 bases and V by 6 bases; bases with no gene match: 10. The length of the CDR3 is 13 residues. Germline V gene sequence: CDR1 SQVTM, CDR2 ANQGSEA. The CDR3 DNA sequence: TGCAGCGTAGACAGCGGGGGGGCGGAGCCCCAGTACTTC. This encodes CSVDSGGAEPQYF.

Many counts were recorded for this clonotype. CDR3 coding DNA: TGCAGTGCTAGAGACCTGACACCCAATCAGCCCCAGCATTTT. This gives the protein CSARDLTPNQPQHF. J is TRBJ1-5 and V is TRBV20-1, with D unclear. Germline V lookup: CDR1 DFQATT, CDR2 SNEGSKA (reference sequence). V was clipped by 0 bases and J by 3 bases, with 9 bases between them. There are 14 residues in the CDR3.

The count of this clonotype is one. An end of the junction does not agree with germline; a read error may underlie this. The CDR3 region has the DNA TGCGCCAGCAGCTTAGCAGGGGCTGTCACAGATACGCAGTGTTTT. Translation gives CASSLAGAVTDTQCF. This chain joins TRBV4-3 and TRBJ2-3, with a weak D call TRBD1 (6 bases). Germline assignment: CDR1 LGHNA and CDR2 YSLEER. This CDR3 is 15 amino acids long.

The genes are TRBV7-9 and TRBJ2-7; D gene uncertain. V shed 1 base and J shed 3 bases, with 13 bases lying between them. The CDR3 has 15 amino acids. The germline CDR1 and CDR2 sequences are SEHNR and FQNEAQ (reference sequence). CDR3 residues: CASSLGQNPLYEQYF. CDR3 DNA: TGTGCCAGCAGCTTAGGTCAGAATCCGCTCTACGAGCAGTACTTC.

This clonotype has just a few counts. The chain combines TRBV9 with TRBJ2-7, with D maybe TRBD1 (5 bases). With 0 bases removed from V and 0 bases from J, the gap between germline ends came to 16 bases. In germline, CDR1 is SGDLS, CDR2 YYNGEE. The CDR3 spans 17 residues. For the CDR3, the DNA is TGTGCCAGCAGCGTAGCGGCAGGGCCGGATAGCTCCTACGAGCAGTACTTC. Translated: CASSVAAGPDSSYEQYF. The whole variable domain, filled in from reference TRBV9 and TRBJ2-7, reads DSGVTQTPKHLITATGQRVTLRCSPRSGDLSVYWYQQSLDQGLQFLIQYYNGEERAKGNILERFSAQQFPDLHSELNLSSLELGDSALYFCASSVAAGPDSSYEQYFGPGTRLTVT.

The rearrangement joins TRBV30 to TRBJ2-7, with 14 positions matching TRBD2. The CDR3 consists of 16 residues. CDR1 and CDR2 from the germline V gene are GTSNPN and SVGIG (reference sequence). With V trimmed by 2 bases and J by 4 bases, 7 bases remained unmatched. The CDR3 DNA sequence: TGTGCCTGGAGTTCGGGACTAGCGGGGGAAAAATACGAGCAGTACTTC. Translated: CAWSSGLAGEKYEQYF. The full variable domain, with the rest looked up from reference TRBV30 and TRBJ2-7, is SQTIHQWPATLVQPVGSPLSLECTVEGTSNPNLYWYRQAAGRGLQLLFYSVGIGQISSEVPQNLSASRPQDRQFILSSKKLLLSDSGFYLCAWSSGLAGEKYEQYFGPGTRLTVT.